Below, 7 T cell receptor beta chains from the same sample are listed, as sequenced in a study of regulatory T cells in long-lasting Graves disease. Researchers made TCR beta libraries by using iRepertoire HTBI primers and running Arm-PCR on CDR3 regions. TCRdb called the multiplex PCR reads again in MiXCR, with one record for every CDR3 protein. The sample yields about 400,000 distinct CDR3 sequences, 20% seen once. Described time point: persistent/refractory GD, antithyroid drugs over 5 years with positive TRAb. Following extraction of RNA from PBMCs, that RNA was used to make the TCR library. This specimen was peripheral blood mononuclear cells (PBMCs), taken when the disease was refractory, from a patient treated with antithyroid drugs. These receptors originate from a female donor with Graves disease.

J is TRBJ2-3 and V is TRBV12-3 or TRBV12-4; 11 bases are shared with TRBD2. Trimming removed 6 bases from V and 3 bases from J; junction bases left unmatched: 5. CDR3 size: 15 residues. The CDR3 region is CASSTSGSTTDTQYF. DNA for the CDR3: TGTGCCAGCAGCACTAGCGGGAGTACTACAGATACGCAGTATTTT.

This clonotype has only a few counts. The junction differs from germline at one of its ends, possibly a read error. The V and J genes are TRBV10-1 and TRBJ2-7; tentative D call: TRBD1 (5 bases). Germline values: CDR1 WNHNN, CDR2 SYGVQD (reference sequence). The CDR3 length is 14 residues. The CDR3 nucleotides read TGCTCCAGCAGTGAGAGAACAGGTCCTACCGAGCAGTACTTC. Amino acids: CSSSERTGPTEQYF.

The chain has TRBV6-5 and TRBJ2-4; the match to TRBD2 covers 8 bases. CDR3 length: 17 amino acids. Per the germline V gene, CDR1 is MNHEY and CDR2 is SVGAGI. V shed 0 bases and J 5 bases; nucleotides not matched to a gene: 9. CDR3 amino acids: CASSYSEVIAGQNIQYF. The CDR3 DNA follows: TGTGCCAGCAGTTACTCTGAGGTAATAGCGGGGCAAAACATTCAGTACTTC.

This clonotype was recorded many times. The chain uses TRBV28 and TRBJ1-1; D is perhaps TRBD1 (5 bases). This CDR3 spans 13 amino acids. The V gene's germline CDR1 is MDHEN and CDR2 SYDVKM. The ends were cut back, 5 bases at V and 2 bases at J, with 9 bases in the middle. The CDR3 nucleotides read TGTGCCAGCAGTGCGGGGGGAAACACTGAAGCTTTCTTT. Its translation: CASSAGGNTEAFF. Full variable domain (outside the CDR3, taken from reference TRBV28 and TRBJ1-1): DVKVTQSSRYLVKRTGEKVFLECVQDMDHENMFWYRQDPGLGLRLIYFSYDVKMKEKGDIPEGYSVSREKKERFSLILESASTNQTSMYLCASSAGGNTEAFFGQGTRLTVV.

This clonotype was counted a few times. V and J are TRBV5-1 and TRBJ2-7, with 7 nucleotides matching TRBD2. The CDR3 is 16 residues long. Germline values: CDR1 SGHRS, CDR2 YFSETQ. Trimming removed 5 bases from V and 4 bases from J; junction bases left unmatched: 15. Written as DNA, the CDR3 is TGCGCCAGCAGGTTTGGGGCTAGCGGAAACAAATACGAGCAGTACTTC. Translation gives CASRFGASGNKYEQYF.

The sample holds many counts of this clonotype. V is TRBV18 and J is TRBJ1-4, with 9 bases that match TRBD1. Germline V gene sequence: CDR1 KGHSH, CDR2 LQKENI. V shed 4 bases, J shed 6 bases, and the junction held 3 bases outside the gene matches. This CDR3 has 14 residues. The CDR3 region has the DNA TGTGCCAGCTCACTGGACAGGGGCGATGAAAAACTGTTTTTT. This codes for CASSLDRGDEKLFF.

At least ten counts were recorded for this clonotype. V and J are TRBV6-5 and TRBJ1-1; D is ambiguous. The CDR3 covers 14 residues. V lost 2 bases and J 0 bases, leaving 7 bases between the germline ends. The V gene's germline CDR1 is MNHEY and CDR2 SVGAGI. This CDR3 reads CASSYGRMNTEAFF. DNA for the CDR3: TGTGCCAGCAGTTACGGCAGAATGAACACTGAAGCTTTCTTT.